This is a list of T cell receptor beta chains from one sample in a study of T cells in Graves' hyperthyroidism and ophthalmopathy. MiXCR, run by TCRdb on the multiplex PCR reads, gives a single entry per CDR3 protein. This table has around 300,000 distinct CDR3 sequences, roughly 18% appearing once. Sequenced: blood. The receptors originated from a man between 45 and 60 years old with Graves' ophthalmopathy. Each CDR3 is given without its conserved first and last residue. D genes are given only for firm matches.

TRBD1	TRBV28	ASSLLLWRDRGTDTQY
NA	TRBV6-1	ASSRRSGSDNSPLH
NA	TRBV20-1	SAPVGVLKKLF
TRBD1	TRBV7-9	ASSFLQGVGGYT
NA	TRBV19	ASSISADIYGYT
NA	TRBV28	ASSRLTRLRETQY
TRBD1	TRBV5-1	ASSVDRFTEAF
TRBD2	TRBV7-8	ASSWTSGRVSDTQY
TRBD1	TRBV12-3/TRBV12-4	ASSQRGGKNIQY
TRBD2	TRBV28	ASSFSGATPLTDTQY
TRBD1	TRBV24-1	ATRDRAETQY
NA	TRBV19	ASSIVADTEAF
NA	TRBV6-2/TRBV6-3	ASSYPRGERVDTGELF
TRBD1	TRBV5-1	ASSLAGTAAYEQY
TRBD2	TRBV29-1	SVGLAGGDTQY
NA	TRBV29-1	SVIEGERGSYEQY
NA	TRBV12-3/TRBV12-4	ASSLVAGGESYEQY
TRBD1	TRBV5-4	ASSHRDRGPREQF
NA	TRBV6-2/TRBV6-3	ASSYSGAGNTIY
NA	TRBV20-1	SASTGAYNEQF
TRBD2	TRBV5-1	ASSTLAGGPRETQY
NA	TRBV27	ASSYQKSSYNSPLH
NA	TRBV20-1	SARRGGDTEAF
NA	TRBV28	ASSLSAGNQPQH
NA	TRBV7-9	ASSFERVWGYNEQF
NA	TRBV20-1	SARTARLGQY
TRBD1	TRBV6-8	ASSYGGQGASEQF
TRBD2	TRBV12-5	ASGSGLDRETQY
NA	TRBV28	ASSLPPGGRSSYNSPLH
TRBD1	TRBV6-1	ASRSVQGQGASGANVLT
NA	TRBV7-9	VSGRATDTQY
NA	TRBV11-1	ASSLQLNEQF
NA	TRBV7-9	ASTSGSSYNEQF
NA	TRBV20-1	SAPTREGTDTQY
NA	TRBV30	AWKSREASPLH